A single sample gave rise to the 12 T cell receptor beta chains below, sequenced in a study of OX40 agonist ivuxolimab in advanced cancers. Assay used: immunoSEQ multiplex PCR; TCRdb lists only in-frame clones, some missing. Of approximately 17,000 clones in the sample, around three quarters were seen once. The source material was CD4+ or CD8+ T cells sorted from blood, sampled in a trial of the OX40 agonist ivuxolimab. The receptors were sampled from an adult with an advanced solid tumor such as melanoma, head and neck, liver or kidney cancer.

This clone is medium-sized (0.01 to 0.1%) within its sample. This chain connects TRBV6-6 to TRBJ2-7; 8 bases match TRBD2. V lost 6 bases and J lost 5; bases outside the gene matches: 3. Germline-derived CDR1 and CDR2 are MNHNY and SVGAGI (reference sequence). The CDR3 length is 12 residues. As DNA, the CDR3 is TGTGCCAGCAGCCACGGGGGGGACGAGCAGTACTTC. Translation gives CASSHGGDEQYF.

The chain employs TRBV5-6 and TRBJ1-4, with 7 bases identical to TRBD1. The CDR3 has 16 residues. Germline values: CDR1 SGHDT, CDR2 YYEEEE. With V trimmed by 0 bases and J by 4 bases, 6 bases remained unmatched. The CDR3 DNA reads TGTGCCAGCAGCTTGGCAACAGGGGTCGGTAATGAAAAACTGTTTTTT. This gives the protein CASSLATGVGNEKLFF.

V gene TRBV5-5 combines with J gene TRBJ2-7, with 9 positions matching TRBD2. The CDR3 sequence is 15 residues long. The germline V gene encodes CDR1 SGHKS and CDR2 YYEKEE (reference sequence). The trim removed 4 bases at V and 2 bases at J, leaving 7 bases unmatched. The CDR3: CASSQEVAGAYEQYF. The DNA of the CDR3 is TGTGCCAGCAGCCAAGAAGTAGCGGGGGCCTACGAGCAGTACTTC.

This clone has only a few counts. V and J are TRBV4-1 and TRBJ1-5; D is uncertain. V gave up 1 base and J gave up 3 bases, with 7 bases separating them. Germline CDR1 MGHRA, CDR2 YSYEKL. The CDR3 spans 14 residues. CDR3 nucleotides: TGCGCCAGCAGCCAAGGAAGTCACAATCAGCCCCAGCATTTT. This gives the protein CASSQGSHNQPQHF.

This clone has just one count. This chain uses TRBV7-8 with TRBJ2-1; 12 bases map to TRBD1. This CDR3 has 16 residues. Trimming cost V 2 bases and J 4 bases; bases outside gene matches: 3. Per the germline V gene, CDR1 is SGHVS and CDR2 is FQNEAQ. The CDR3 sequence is CASSLRDRGLYNEQFF. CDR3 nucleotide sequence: TGTGCCAGCAGCTTAAGGGACAGGGGGCTGTACAATGAGCAGTTCTTC. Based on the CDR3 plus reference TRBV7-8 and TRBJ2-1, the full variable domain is GAGVSQSPRYKVAKRGQDVALRCDPISGHVSLFWYQQALGQGPEFLTYFQNEAQLDKSGLPSDRFFAERPEGSVSTLKIQRTQQEDSAVYLCASSLRDRGLYNEQFFGPGTRLTVL.

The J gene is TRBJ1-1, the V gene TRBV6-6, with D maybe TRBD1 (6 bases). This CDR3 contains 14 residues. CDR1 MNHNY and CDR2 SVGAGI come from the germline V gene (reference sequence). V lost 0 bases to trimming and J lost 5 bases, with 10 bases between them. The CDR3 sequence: CASSYSIGGTEAFF. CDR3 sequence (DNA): TGTGCCAGCAGTTACTCGATAGGGGGGACTGAAGCTTTCTTT.

The CDR3 DNA reads as TGTGCCAGCTCCCAACAGGGGGCGGCAGATACGCAGTATTTT. Translation: CASSQQGAADTQYF. The chain joins TRBV18 to TRBJ2-3, with TRBD1 identical over 9 bases. Germline CDR1 and CDR2: KGHSH and LQKENI. V gave up 6 bases and J gave up 4 bases; unmatched junction bases: 5. The CDR3 spans 14 residues.

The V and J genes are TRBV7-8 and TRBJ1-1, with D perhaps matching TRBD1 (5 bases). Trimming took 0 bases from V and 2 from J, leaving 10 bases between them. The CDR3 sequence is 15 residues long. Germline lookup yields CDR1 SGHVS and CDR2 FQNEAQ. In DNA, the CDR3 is TGTGCCAGCAGCTTAGCGCGAGGGACTAACACTGAAGCTTTCTTT. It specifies CASSLARGTNTEAFF.

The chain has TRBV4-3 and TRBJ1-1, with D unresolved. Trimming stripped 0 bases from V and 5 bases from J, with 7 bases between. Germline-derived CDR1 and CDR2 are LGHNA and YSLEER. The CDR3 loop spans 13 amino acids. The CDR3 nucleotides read TGCGCCAGCAGCCAAGATTCGGTGACTGAAGCTTTCTTT. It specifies CASSQDSVTEAFF.

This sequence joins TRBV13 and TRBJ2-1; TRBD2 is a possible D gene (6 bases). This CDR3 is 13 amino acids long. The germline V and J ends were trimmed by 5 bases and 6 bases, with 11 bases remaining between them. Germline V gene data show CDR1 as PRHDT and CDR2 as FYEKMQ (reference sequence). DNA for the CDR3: TGTGCCAGCAGCGCGGGACTGCTCAATGAGCAGTTCTTC. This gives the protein CASSAGLLNEQFF.

The CDR3 DNA reads as TGTGCCAGCAGCCCGCCGGGACAGCCTATTTATGGCTACACCTTC. It yields the protein CASSPPGQPIYGYTF. The chain uses TRBV7-9 and TRBJ1-2; 7 bases match TRBD1. J gave up 5 bases and V 5 bases, and 11 bases lay outside the gene matches. The CDR3 contains 15 residues. Germline V gene sequence: CDR1 SEHNR, CDR2 FQNEAQ (reference sequence).

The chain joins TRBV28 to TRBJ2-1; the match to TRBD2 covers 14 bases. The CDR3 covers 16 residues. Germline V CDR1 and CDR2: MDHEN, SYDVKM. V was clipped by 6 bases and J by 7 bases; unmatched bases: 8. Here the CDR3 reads CASSTGLAGDWNEQFF. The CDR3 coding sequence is TGTGCCAGCAGCACGGGACTAGCGGGAGACTGGAATGAGCAGTTCTTC. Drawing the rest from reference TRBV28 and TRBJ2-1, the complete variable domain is DVKVTQSSRYLVKRTGEKVFLECVQDMDHENMFWYRQDPGLGLRLIYFSYDVKMKEKGDIPEGYSVSREKKERFSLILESASTNQTSMYLCASSTGLAGDWNEQFFGPGTRLTVL.